A selection of T cell receptor beta chains follows, all from one sample in a study of a mutant IDH1 vaccine in newly diagnosed glioma. What these receptors recognize is not known. Sequencing was performed with immunoSEQ multiplex PCR; in TCRdb, only in-frame clones are kept and a portion is missing. Seen here are fewer than 45,000 clones, about 80% observed once, and the top ten hold around a sixth. Specimen: PBMCs, collected from a glioma patient whose treatment included an IDH1 peptide vaccine. Receptors were obtained from a man between 18 and 35 years old with glioma. Some clones in this sample may be carry-over from other donors' samples. Both conserved end residues are part of each CDR3. The size of a clone is reported for some rows only, either as once, few or many, or as a class for expanded clones.

TRBV6-1 | . | CASSEGGTSGHGYTF
TRBV30 | once | CAWRARGFEQYF
TRBV9 | few | CASSTRDRLYTEAFF
TRBV10-3 | . | CAISELTPLLTDTQYF
TRBV5-1 | once | CASSFRTGDSGGTQYF
TRBV7-2 | . | CASSLTGVKETQYF
TRBV4-3 | once | CASSPGQGADTEAFF
TRBV5-1 | . | CASSLGDFSTDTQYF
TRBV30 | . | CAWSLGGTEAFF
TRBV7-2 | . | CASSSTSRSTQYF
TRBV6-5 | . | CASSDRGVNTEAFF
TRBV30 | . | CAWSVEPGRNTIYF
TRBV7-9 | once | CASSLGRPNTEAFF
TRBV5-1 | . | CASSSPTEQYF
TRBV5-1 | once | CASSSQGAEAFF
TRBV19 | . | CASTHNPIKYSNQPQHF
TRBV13 | . | CASSLARGVTNTEAFF
TRBV6-6 | . | CASSPRLDLGKLFF
TRBV4-1 | . | CASSHETVQPYGYTF
TRBV19 | . | CASSQIDRITEAFF
TRBV7-2 | . | CASSSLTGYRGSYEQYF
TRBV5-6 | . | CASSYRGTGTSGYEQYF
TRBV5-1 | . | CASSPGQGIYEQYF
TRBV20-1 | . | CSVSDNYGYTF
TRBV28 | . | CASRTSGRVYEQYF
TRBV2 | . | CASSDISTGGADGYTF